The 21 T cell receptor beta chains listed next were all sequenced from one sample in a study of response to subunit inactivated influenza vaccine (dated by TCRdb to 2016 to 2019). To prepare the library, RT-PCR was applied. Sequencing was performed on an Illumina HiSeq 2500. Using fastp at Q25 and MiXCR, TCRdb reprocessed the public reads and kept productive beta chains. Each entry merges the rows of one CDR3 protein and shows their most common DNA and genes. This sample comprises under 850,000 distinct CDR3 sequences, around 18% of them detected only once. Roughly a tenth of the sample belongs to the ten largest clones. Specimen: PBMCs from blood, collected less than 6 days after vaccination. These TCRs come from a man in his forties or fifties who received an inactivated influenza vaccine. Donor details come from another sample of the same person, matched by shared clones.

In its sample, this clonotype was seen a few times. The genes are TRBV7-2 and TRBJ2-5; maybe TRBD1 (6 bases). CDR3 length: 13 amino acids. Germline-derived CDR1 and CDR2 are SGHTA and FQGNSA. Between the trimmed V and J ends, which lost 7 bases and 5 bases, there was a span of 14 bases. CDR3 residues: CASIWGQGETQYF. CDR3 sequence (DNA): TGTGCCAGCATATGGGGGCAGGGTGAGACCCAGTACTTC.

This clonotype was counted a few times. V is TRBV20-1 and J is TRBJ2-1, with TRBD1 matching 8 bases. This CDR3 has 15 residues. V was pared by 3 bases and J by 8 bases, with 12 bases of the junction left unmatched. The germline V gene encodes CDR1 DFQATT and CDR2 SNEGSKA (reference sequence). CDR3 sequence (DNA): TGCAGTGCTAGTGGACAGGGTCATCGAATGGATGAGCAGTTCTTC. This sequence encodes CSASGQGHRMDEQFF.

The chain links TRBV16 to TRBJ2-7; no clear D gene. V was pared by 1 base and J by 4 bases, with 5 bases between. Germline V lookup: CDR1 KGHSY, CDR2 FQNENV. CDR3 length: 12 residues. In nucleotides, the CDR3 is TGTGCCAGCAGCCAATACAGATACGAGCAGTACTTC. Residues: CASSQYRYEQYF.

This clonotype has at least ten counts. The chain uses TRBV12-3 or TRBV12-4 and TRBJ1-2, with D maybe TRBD1 (5 bases). Trimming pared 5 bases from V and 2 bases from J, leaving 12 bases between. CDR3 length equals 14 residues. CDR3 sequence reads: CASSRQRTNYGYTF. Written as DNA, the CDR3 is TGTGCCAGCAGTCGACAGCGAACAAACTATGGCTACACCTTC.

This clonotype was seen only a few times. This rearrangement joins TRBV6-1 to TRBJ2-1, with D possibly matching TRBD2 (6 bases). CDR1 and CDR2 from the germline V gene are MNHNS and SASEGT. This CDR3 has 15 residues. Trimming removed 6 bases at V and 7 bases at J, with 19 bases between. The CDR3 is CASRRQAGQRNEQFF. CDR3 nucleotide sequence: TGTGCCAGCAGACGGCAAGCGGGCCAGAGGAATGAGCAGTTCTTC.

The rearrangement uses TRBV5-1 and TRBJ2-1; D uncertain. V was pared by 4 bases and J by 4 bases, with 18 bases between. The CDR3 runs 16 residues. Germline V gene lookup returns CDR1 SGHRS and CDR2 YFSETQ. The CDR3 loop reads CASSPVGGRTYNEQFF. CDR3 DNA: TGCGCCAGCAGCCCCGTGGGCGGTAGGACGTACAATGAGCAGTTCTTC.

The rearrangement links TRBV7-3 to TRBJ2-1; D remains ambiguous. The CDR3 covers 13 residues. Trimming pared 3 bases from V and 10 bases from J, leaving 13 bases between. From germline, CDR1 is SGHTA and CDR2 FQGTGA. The CDR3 spells CASSFGALQEQFF. The CDR3 bases are TGTGCCAGCAGCTTCGGAGCGCTGCAGGAGCAGTTCTTC. Full variable domain (remainder filled in from reference TRBV7-3 and TRBJ2-1): GAGVSQTPSNKVTEKGKYVELRCDPISGHTALYWYRQSLGQGPEFLIYFQGTGAADDSGLPNDRFFAVRPEGSVSTLKIQRTERGDSAVYLCASSFGALQEQFFGPGTRLTVL.

This chain links TRBV12-3 or TRBV12-4 with TRBJ2-7; D gene unclear. The CDR3 is 15 residues long. V shed 4 bases and J shed 6 bases, with 19 bases lying between them. The CDR3 loop is CASSSGGLASGEQYF. For the CDR3, the DNA is TGTGCCAGCAGTTCCGGTGGATTAGCATCGGGCGAGCAGTACTTC.

The chain recombines TRBV20-1 with TRBJ1-2; D is ambiguous. CDR3 length: 13 residues. The germline V gene has CDR1 DFQATT and CDR2 SNEGSKA (reference sequence). Trimming took off 0 bases at V and 7 bases at J, with 12 bases between the two ends. The CDR3 nucleotides read TGCAGTGCTAGAGATGAAAACCCATCTGGCTACACCTTC. This codes for CSARDENPSGYTF.

This clonotype has only a few counts. The chain uses TRBV20-1 and TRBJ2-3; possibly TRBD2 for D (5 bases). V was pared by 5 bases and J by 0 bases, with 9 bases between. Germline lookup yields CDR1 DFQATT and CDR2 SNEGSKA (reference sequence). This CDR3 comprises 13 residues. Written as DNA, the CDR3 is TGCAGTGCTCCGGGAAGTAGCACAGATACGCAGTATTTT. The encoded protein is CSAPGSSTDTQYF.

The chain carries TRBV5-1 and TRBJ2-1; TRBD2 matches 12 bases. CDR1 SGHRS and CDR2 YFSETQ come from the germline V gene. V was clipped by 5 bases and J by 7 bases; unmatched bases: 7. The CDR3 is 15 residues long. The CDR3 protein is CASSQTSGRRNEQFF. CDR3 bases: TGCGCCAGCAGTCAGACTAGCGGGAGAAGAAATGAGCAGTTCTTC.

This clonotype was detected many times. The V gene is TRBV12-3 or TRBV12-4, the J gene TRBJ2-7, with 13 bases identical to TRBD2. The CDR3 loop spans 18 amino acids. J was trimmed by 1 base and V by 6 bases; bases with no gene match: 12. The chain's CDR3 is CASRPGLAGSFTSYEQYF. DNA for the CDR3: TGTGCCAGCAGACCGGGACTAGCGGGGTCCTTCACATCCTACGAGCAGTACTTC.

This clonotype was observed a handful of times. This chain links TRBV10-3 with TRBJ1-4; 7 bases are a match to TRBD1. Germline CDR1 and CDR2: ENHRY and SYGVKD. The ends lost 2 bases at V and 8 bases at J; junction bases unmatched: 11. The CDR3 runs to 16 residues. This CDR3 reads CAISETPGQSREKLFF. The CDR3 DNA is TGTGCCATCAGTGAGACCCCGGGACAGTCGAGAGAAAAACTGTTTTTT.

The rearrangement joins TRBV20-1 to TRBJ2-4, with 12 positions matching TRBD2. V lost 7 bases and J lost 0; bases outside the gene matches: 4. The CDR3 covers 15 residues. Germline CDR1 and CDR2: DFQATT and SNEGSKA (reference sequence). CDR3 sequence (DNA): TGCAGTGTCCCGGGACTAGCGGGAGCCAAAAACATTCAGTACTTC. Translation: CSVPGLAGAKNIQYF.

The V call is TRBV7-9, the J call TRBJ2-1, with 8 bases that match TRBD2. Germline V CDR1 and CDR2: SEHNR, FQNEAQ (reference sequence). Trimming at V came to 1 base and at J to 2 bases, leaving 4 bases not matched to a gene. This CDR3 spans 16 amino acids. CDR3 protein: CASSLVYGRAYNEQFF. The CDR3, as DNA: TGTGCCAGCAGCTTAGTGTACGGGAGGGCCTACAATGAGCAGTTCTTC.

The chain is built from TRBV7-9 and TRBJ1-2, with D uncertain. The CDR3 is made up of 15 amino acids. Per the germline V gene, CDR1 is SEHNR and CDR2 is FQNEAQ (reference sequence). Trimming took off 3 bases at V and 4 bases at J, with 15 bases between the two ends. The CDR3 DNA reads as TGTGCCAGCAGCTTGGACTCACCTTTCCCCTATGGCTACACCTTC. It specifies CASSLDSPFPYGYTF. Supplemented by reference TRBV7-9 and TRBJ1-2, the full variable domain reads DTGVSQNPRHKITKRGQNVTFRCDPISEHNRLYWYRQTLGQGPEFLTYFQNEAQLEKSRLLSDRFSAERPKGSFSTLEIQRTEQGDSAMYLCASSLDSPFPYGYTFGSGTRLTVV.

This clonotype has only a few counts. This chain connects TRBV29-1 to TRBJ2-7, with D perhaps matching TRBD1 (6 bases). There are 15 residues in the CDR3. Trimming pared 3 bases from V and 0 bases from J, leaving 15 bases between. CDR1 SQVTM and CDR2 ANQGSEA come from the germline V gene. CDR3 in DNA: TGCAGCGTTGAGCTGGACAGAAACAACTCCTACGAGCAGTACTTC. Its translation is CSVELDRNNSYEQYF.

CDR3 nucleotides: TGTGCCAGCCGACTAGCGGGTCGACTCTCCTACGAGCAGTACTTC. This codes for CASRLAGRLSYEQYF. The J gene is TRBJ2-7, the V gene TRBV27; 10 nucleotides line up with TRBD2. The CDR3 loop spans 15 amino acids. Trimming took 8 bases from V and 0 from J; bases not matched to a gene: 7. Germline lookup yields CDR1 MNHEY and CDR2 SMNVEV (reference sequence).

This rearrangement joins TRBV20-1 to TRBJ1-3; no definite D call. Germline CDR1 and CDR2: DFQATT and SNEGSKA (reference sequence). The CDR3 length is 14 residues. The V gene lost 5 bases and the J gene lost 0 bases, with 11 bases spanning the gap. The CDR3 region has the DNA TGCAGTGCTCTCGGCTCCAACTCTGGAAACACCATATATTTT. It codes for CSALGSNSGNTIYF.

V and J are TRBV7-8 and TRBJ2-5; D is undetermined. Germline V lookup: CDR1 SGHVS, CDR2 FQNEAQ. Trimming shortened V by 2 bases and J by 2 bases, and 9 bases separated the two germline ends. There are 14 residues in the CDR3. The chain's CDR3 is CASSLMASQETQYF. CDR3 coding DNA: TGTGCCAGCAGCTTAATGGCTAGTCAAGAGACCCAGTACTTC.

The chain carries TRBV12-3 or TRBV12-4 and TRBJ1-5, with TRBD1 matching over 7 bases. The CDR3 has 14 amino acids. V was pared by 6 bases and J by 2 bases, with 4 bases of the junction left unmatched. Written as DNA, the CDR3 is TGTGCCAGCAGGAGAGGGGGCGGCAATCAGCCCCAGCATTTT. Translated, it gives CASRRGGGNQPQHF.